This TCR beta chain was retrieved from a study of technical replicates of blood from a few donors. Repertoires were generated with immunoSEQ multiplex PCR, while TCRdb's copy carries only in-frame clones and drops some. The sample has 45,000 to 55,000 clones, roughly 95% seen once. Germline V gene data show CDR1 as SGHDT and CDR2 as YYEEEE. V was trimmed by 4 bases and J by 4 bases, leaving 9 bases between them. The CDR3 consists of 12 residues. The clonotype originates from a human donor in good health. The chain carries TRBV5-6 and TRBJ2-7, with a possible D match to TRBD1 (5 bases). Sequencing input: T cells isolated from PBMCs. The CDR3 coding sequence is TGTGCCAGCAGCCTACAGGAATACGAGCAGTACTTC. It encodes CASSLQEYEQYF.